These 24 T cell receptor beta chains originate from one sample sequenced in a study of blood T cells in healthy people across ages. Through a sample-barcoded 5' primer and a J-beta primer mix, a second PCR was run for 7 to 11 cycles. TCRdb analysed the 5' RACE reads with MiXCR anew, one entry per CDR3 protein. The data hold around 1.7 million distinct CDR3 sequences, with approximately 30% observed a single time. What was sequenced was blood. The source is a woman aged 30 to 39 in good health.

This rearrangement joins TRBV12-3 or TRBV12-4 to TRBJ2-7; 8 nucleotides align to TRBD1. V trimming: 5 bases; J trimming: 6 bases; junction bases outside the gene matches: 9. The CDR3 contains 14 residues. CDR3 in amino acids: CASSPWQGAVEQYF. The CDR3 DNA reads TGTGCCAGCAGTCCGTGGCAGGGGGCTGTCGAGCAGTACTTC.

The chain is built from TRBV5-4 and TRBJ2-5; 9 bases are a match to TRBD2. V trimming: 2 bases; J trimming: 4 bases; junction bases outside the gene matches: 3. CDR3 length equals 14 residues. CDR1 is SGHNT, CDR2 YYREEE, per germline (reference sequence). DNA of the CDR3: TGTGCCAGCAGCTTAAGACTAGCGGTAGAGACCCAGTACTTC. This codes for CASSLRLAVETQYF.

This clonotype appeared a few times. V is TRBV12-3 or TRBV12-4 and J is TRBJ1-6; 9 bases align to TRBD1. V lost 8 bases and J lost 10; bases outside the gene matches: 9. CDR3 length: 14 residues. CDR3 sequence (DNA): TGTGCCAGCGGTCCGGGACAGGGAATCTCACCCCTCCACTTT. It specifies CASGPGQGISPLHF.

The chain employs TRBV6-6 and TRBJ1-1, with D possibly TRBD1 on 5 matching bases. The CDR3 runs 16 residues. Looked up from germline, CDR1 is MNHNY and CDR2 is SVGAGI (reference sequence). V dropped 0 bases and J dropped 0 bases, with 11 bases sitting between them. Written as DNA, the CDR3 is TGTGCCAGCAGTTACTCGAAGGCAGGGATGAACACTGAAGCTTTCTTT. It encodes CASSYSKAGMNTEAFF.

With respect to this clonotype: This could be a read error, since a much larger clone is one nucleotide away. CDR3 DNA: TGTGCCAGCAATCCTTGGACTAGCGGTTACGAGCAGTACTTC. This encodes CASNPWTSGYEQYF. The V call is TRBV27, the J call TRBJ2-5; 10 nucleotides line up with TRBD2. The tail of the sequence fits TRBJ2-7 better, so the J call may be wrong. The CDR3 spans 14 residues. Germline lookup yields CDR1 MNHEY and CDR2 SMNVEV (reference sequence).

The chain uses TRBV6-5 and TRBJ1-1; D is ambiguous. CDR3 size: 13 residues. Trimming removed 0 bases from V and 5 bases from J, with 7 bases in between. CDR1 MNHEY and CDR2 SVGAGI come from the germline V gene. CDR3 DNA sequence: TGTGCCAGCAGTTACTCTACCGAGACTGAAGCTTTCTTT. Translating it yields CASSYSTETEAFF.

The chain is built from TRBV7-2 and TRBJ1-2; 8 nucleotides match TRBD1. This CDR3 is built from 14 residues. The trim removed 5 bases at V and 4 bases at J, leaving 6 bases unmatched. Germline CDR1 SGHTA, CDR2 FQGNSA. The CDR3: CASSVTGDGYGYTF. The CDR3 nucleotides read TGTGCCAGCAGCGTGACAGGGGACGGCTATGGCTACACCTTC.

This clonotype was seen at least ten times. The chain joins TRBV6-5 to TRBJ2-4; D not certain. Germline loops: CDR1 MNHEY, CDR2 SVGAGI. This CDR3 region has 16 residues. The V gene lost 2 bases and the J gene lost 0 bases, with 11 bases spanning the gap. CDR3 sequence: CASSYMAKLAKNIQYF. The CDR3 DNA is TGTGCCAGCAGTTACATGGCCAAACTAGCCAAAAACATTCAGTACTTC.

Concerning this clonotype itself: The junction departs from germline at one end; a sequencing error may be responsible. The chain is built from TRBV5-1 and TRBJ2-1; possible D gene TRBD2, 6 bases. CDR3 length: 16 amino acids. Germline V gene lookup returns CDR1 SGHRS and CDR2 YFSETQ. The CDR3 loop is CANSFRAGTSYNEQFF. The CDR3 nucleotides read TGCGCCAACAGCTTTCGGGCGGGGACCTCCTACAATGAGCAGTTCTTC.

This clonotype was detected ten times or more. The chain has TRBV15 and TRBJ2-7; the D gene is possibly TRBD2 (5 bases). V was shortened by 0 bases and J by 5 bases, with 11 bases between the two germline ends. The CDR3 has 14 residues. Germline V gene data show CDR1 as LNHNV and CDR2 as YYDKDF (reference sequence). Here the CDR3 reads CATSREVTGNEQYF. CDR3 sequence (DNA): TGTGCCACCAGCAGAGAGGTTACGGGGAACGAGCAGTACTTC.

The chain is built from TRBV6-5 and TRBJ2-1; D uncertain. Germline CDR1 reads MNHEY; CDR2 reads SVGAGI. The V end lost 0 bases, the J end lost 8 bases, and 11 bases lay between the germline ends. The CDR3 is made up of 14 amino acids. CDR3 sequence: CASSYSGLSDEQFF. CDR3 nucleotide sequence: TGTGCCAGCAGTTACTCAGGTTTGTCGGATGAGCAGTTCTTC.

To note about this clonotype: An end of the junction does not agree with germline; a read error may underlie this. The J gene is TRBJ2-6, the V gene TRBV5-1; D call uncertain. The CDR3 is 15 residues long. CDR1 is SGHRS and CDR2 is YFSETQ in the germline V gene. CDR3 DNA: TGCGCCAACAGCTACGGAAACTCTGGGGCCAACGTCCTGACTTTC. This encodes CANSYGNSGANVLTF.

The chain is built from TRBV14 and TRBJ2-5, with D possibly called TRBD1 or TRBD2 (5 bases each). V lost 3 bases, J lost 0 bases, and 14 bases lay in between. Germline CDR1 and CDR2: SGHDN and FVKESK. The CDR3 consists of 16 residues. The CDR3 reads CASSQGGTANQETQYF. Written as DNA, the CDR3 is TGTGCCAGCAGCCAGGGTGGGACCGCAAACCAAGAGACCCAGTACTTC.

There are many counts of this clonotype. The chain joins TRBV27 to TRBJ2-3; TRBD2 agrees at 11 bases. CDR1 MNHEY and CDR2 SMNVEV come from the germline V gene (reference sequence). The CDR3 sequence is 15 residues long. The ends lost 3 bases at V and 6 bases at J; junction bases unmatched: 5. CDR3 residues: CASSFSGGDEDTQYF. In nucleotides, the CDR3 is TGTGCCAGCAGTTTTAGCGGGGGGGACGAGGATACGCAGTATTTT.

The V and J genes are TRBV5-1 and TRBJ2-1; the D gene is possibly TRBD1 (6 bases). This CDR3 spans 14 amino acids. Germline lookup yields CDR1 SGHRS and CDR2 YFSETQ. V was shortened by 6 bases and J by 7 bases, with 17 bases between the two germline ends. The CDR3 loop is CASTYGTGRNEQFF. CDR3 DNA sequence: TGCGCCAGCACCTACGGAACAGGGAGAAATGAGCAGTTCTTC. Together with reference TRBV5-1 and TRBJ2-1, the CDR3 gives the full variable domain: KAGVTQTPRYLIKTRGQQVTLSCSPISGHRSVSWYQQTPGQGLQFLFEYFSETQRNKGNFPGRFSGRQFSNSRSEMNVSTLELGDSALYLCASTYGTGRNEQFFGPGTRLTVL.

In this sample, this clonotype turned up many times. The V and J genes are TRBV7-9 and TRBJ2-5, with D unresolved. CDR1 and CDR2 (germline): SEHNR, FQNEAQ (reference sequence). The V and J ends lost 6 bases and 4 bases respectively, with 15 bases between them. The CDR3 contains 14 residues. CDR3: CASRSGSDVETQYF. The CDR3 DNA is TGTGCCAGCAGATCCGGTTCGGACGTAGAGACCCAGTACTTC.

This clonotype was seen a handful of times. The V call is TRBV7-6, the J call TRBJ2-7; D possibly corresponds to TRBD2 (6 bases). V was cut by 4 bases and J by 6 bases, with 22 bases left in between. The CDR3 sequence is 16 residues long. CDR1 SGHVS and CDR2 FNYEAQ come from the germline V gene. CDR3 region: CASSSLVWQGGIEQYF. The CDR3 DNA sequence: TGTGCCAGCAGCTCTTTGGTCTGGCAGGGAGGCATCGAGCAGTACTTC.

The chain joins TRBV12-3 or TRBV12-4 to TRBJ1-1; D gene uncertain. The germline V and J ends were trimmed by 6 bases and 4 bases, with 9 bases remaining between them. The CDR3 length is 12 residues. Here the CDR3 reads CASRPPGTEAFF. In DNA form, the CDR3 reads TGTGCCAGCAGGCCTCCGGGCACTGAAGCTTTCTTT.

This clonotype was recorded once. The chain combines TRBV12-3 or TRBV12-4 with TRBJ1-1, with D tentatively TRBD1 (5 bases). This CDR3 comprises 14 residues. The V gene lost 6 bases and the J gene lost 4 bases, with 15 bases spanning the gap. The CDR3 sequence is CASSPGTVSTEAFF. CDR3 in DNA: TGTGCCAGCAGCCCCGGGACGGTGAGCACTGAAGCTTTCTTT.

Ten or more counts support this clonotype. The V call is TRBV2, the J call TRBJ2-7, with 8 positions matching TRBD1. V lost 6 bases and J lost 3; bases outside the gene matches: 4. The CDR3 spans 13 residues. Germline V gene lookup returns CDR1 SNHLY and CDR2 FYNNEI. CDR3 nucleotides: TGTGCCAGCAGATGGACAGGGTTCTACGAGCAGTACTTC. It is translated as CASRWTGFYEQYF.

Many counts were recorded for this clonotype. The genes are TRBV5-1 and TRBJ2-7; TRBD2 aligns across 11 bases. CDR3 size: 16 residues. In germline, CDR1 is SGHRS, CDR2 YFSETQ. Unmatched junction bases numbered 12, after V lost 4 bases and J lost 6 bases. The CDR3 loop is CASSPVPLAGGLEQYF. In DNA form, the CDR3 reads TGCGCCAGCAGCCCCGTCCCCCTAGCGGGAGGACTCGAGCAGTACTTC.

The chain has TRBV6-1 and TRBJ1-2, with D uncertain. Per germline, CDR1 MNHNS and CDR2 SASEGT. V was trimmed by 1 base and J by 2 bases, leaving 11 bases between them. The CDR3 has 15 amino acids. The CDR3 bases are TGTGCCAGCAGTGAAGAGACATCGCTCAACTATGGCTACACCTTC. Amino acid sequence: CASSEETSLNYGYTF.

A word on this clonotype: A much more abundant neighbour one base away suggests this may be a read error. The CDR3 sequence is CSVALRWGEQYF. Written as DNA, the CDR3 is TGCAGCGTTGCGCTGCGCTGGGGCGAGCAGTACTTC. The rearrangement links TRBV29-1 to TRBJ2-5; D gene ambiguous. The closer fit of TRBJ2-7 to the DNA end suggests the J call may be wrong. Germline CDR1 SQVTM, CDR2 ANQGSEA. The CDR3 extends over 12 amino acids.

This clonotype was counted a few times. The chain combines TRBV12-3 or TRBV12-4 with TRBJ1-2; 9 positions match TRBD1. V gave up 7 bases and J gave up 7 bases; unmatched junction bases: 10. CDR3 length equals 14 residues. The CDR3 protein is CASTLLRTGAGYTF. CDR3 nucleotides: TGTGCCAGCACCCTACTTCGGACAGGGGCTGGCTACACCTTC.